The 28 T cell receptor beta chains below were found in one sample sequenced in a study of T cell responses to AZD1222 COVID-19 vaccine. Only in-frame clones appear in the TCRdb table, and some are missing; sequencing was by immunoSEQ multiplex PCR. The table records under 150,000 clones, more than 85% of them present only once. Here the sequenced sample was peripheral blood, taken on day 0 of AZD1222 vaccination. The source is an adult in good health.

The rearrangement links TRBV18 to TRBJ1-2; D uncertain. There are 13 residues in the CDR3. The V end lost 1 base, the J end lost 6 bases, and 9 bases lay between the germline ends. Germline V gene data show CDR1 as KGHSH and CDR2 as LQKENI. CDR3 DNA: TGTGCCAGCTCACCACGGGCAGCGGATGGCTACACCTTC. This translates into CASSPRAADGYTF.

This clone has just a few counts. The CDR3 spells CASSPNYEQYF. The CDR3, as DNA: TGTGCCAGCTCACCAAATTACGAGCAGTACTTC. The rearrangement joins TRBV18 to TRBJ2-7; D remains unclear. In germline, CDR1 is KGHSH, CDR2 LQKENI. Trimming shortened V by 2 bases and J by 4 bases, and 3 bases separated the two germline ends. The CDR3 spans 11 residues.

This clone came up a few times. This sequence joins TRBV14 and TRBJ2-1, with no clear D. Trimming shortened V by 1 base and J by 1 base, and 14 bases separated the two germline ends. Per the germline V gene, CDR1 is SGHDN and CDR2 is FVKESK. This CDR3 spans 17 amino acids. The CDR3 here is CASSQGGWQESYNEQFF. The CDR3 DNA is TGTGCCAGCAGCCAAGGGGGTTGGCAGGAGTCCTACAATGAGCAGTTCTTC.

The gene calls are TRBV5-1 and TRBJ2-7, with 9 bases fitting TRBD1. The CDR3 totals 13 residues. Germline V CDR1 and CDR2: SGHRS, YFSETQ. J gave up 4 bases and V 2 bases, and 1 base lay outside the gene matches. The DNA for the CDR3 is TGCGCCAGCAGCTTACAGGGGGCTTACGAGCAGTACTTC. Translated, it gives CASSLQGAYEQYF.

This clone appeared a single time. The chain has TRBV9 and TRBJ1-1; D is uncertain. CDR1 SGDLS and CDR2 YYNGEE come from the germline V gene. This CDR3 comprises 14 residues. V was cut by 3 bases and J by 1 base, with 10 bases left in between. The CDR3 nucleotides read TGTGCCAGCAGCGCCCAGACGGCGAACACTGAAGCTTTCTTT. Translated: CASSAQTANTEAFF.

The CDR3 here is CASSLWGQANQPQHF. CDR3 DNA: TGTGCCAGCAGTTTATGGGGACAGGCGAATCAGCCCCAGCATTTT. The chain is built from TRBV27 and TRBJ1-5; TRBD1 agrees at 8 bases. Trimming removed 1 base from V and 4 bases from J; junction bases left unmatched: 3. Germline CDR1 reads MNHEY; CDR2 reads SMNVEV (reference sequence). The CDR3 length is 15 residues.

The V call is TRBV5-1, the J call TRBJ2-1; D is possibly TRBD2 (7 bases). The CDR3 has 14 residues. Trimming removed 0 bases from V and 10 bases from J, with 14 bases in between. Germline V lookup: CDR1 SGHRS, CDR2 YFSETQ. The CDR3 nucleotides are TGCGCCAGCAGCTTGGGGGGGCAGCGGGACGAGCAGTTCTTC. This sequence encodes CASSLGGQRDEQFF.

The chain joins TRBV24-1 to TRBJ2-1, with D possibly being TRBD2 (5 bases). Germline V gene data show CDR1 as KGHDR and CDR2 as SFDVKD. CDR3 length equals 17 residues. V was pared by 1 base and J by 0 bases, with 12 bases between. CDR3 sequence: CATSDFRAVSSYNEQFF. DNA for the CDR3: TGTGCCACCAGTGATTTCCGAGCGGTAAGCTCCTACAATGAGCAGTTCTTC.

The chain employs TRBV18 and TRBJ1-3; D may be TRBD1 (5 bases). The CDR3 extends over 15 amino acids. Trimming left V 3 bases short and J 0 bases short, with 9 bases between. Germline CDR1 reads KGHSH; CDR2 reads LQKENI. This CDR3 is CASSPRQNSGNTIYF. For the CDR3, the DNA is TGTGCCAGCTCACCTAGACAGAACTCTGGAAACACCATATATTTT. The whole variable domain, filled in from reference TRBV18 and TRBJ1-3, reads NAGVMQNPRHLVRRRGQEARLRCSPMKGHSHVYWYRQLPEEGLKFMVYLQKENIIDESGMPKERFSAEFPKEGPSILRIQQVVRGDSAAYFCASSPRQNSGNTIYFGEGSWLTVV.

The chain links TRBV6-5 to TRBJ2-6; D remains unclear. V was shortened by 2 bases and J by 4 bases, with 9 bases between the two germline ends. Germline CDR1 is MNHEY and CDR2 is SVGAGI. The CDR3 covers 15 residues. CDR3 region: CASSYIGSGANVLTF. DNA for the CDR3: TGTGCCAGCAGTTACATCGGCTCCGGGGCCAACGTCCTGACTTTC.

The chain combines TRBV30 with TRBJ2-7; unclear D gene. The CDR3 has 11 residues. Looked up from germline, CDR1 is GTSNPN and CDR2 is SVGIG (reference sequence). Trimming took 4 bases from V and 3 from J, leaving 7 bases between them. The CDR3 DNA is TGTGCCTGGATGTCTGGCTACGAGCAGTACTTC. Its translation: CAWMSGYEQYF.

In this sample, this clone turned up once. The chain carries TRBV7-2 and TRBJ1-3; the D is unclear. Deletions cut 3 bases from V and 4 bases from J, with 19 bases between. Germline CDR1 reads SGHTA; CDR2 reads FQGNSA. This CDR3 comprises 17 residues. Here the CDR3 DNA reads TGTGCCAGCAGCTTCGGATCTCTAGACAATACGGGAAACACCATATATTTT. This encodes CASSFGSLDNTGNTIYF.

This chain uses TRBV6-2 or TRBV6-3 with TRBJ2-3, with D possibly called TRBD1 or TRBD2 (5 bases each). Trimming took 2 bases from V and 5 from J, leaving 11 bases between them. The CDR3 contains 14 residues. Germline loops: CDR1 MNHEY, CDR2 SVGEGT. The CDR3 nucleotides read TGTGCCAGCAGTTACGAAGAGGGGATAGATACGCAGTATTTT. This sequence encodes CASSYEEGIDTQYF.

The chain combines TRBV12-5 with TRBJ2-3; no reliable D call. CDR1 LGHNT and CDR2 FRNRAP come from the germline V gene. The CDR3 has 15 amino acids. V was trimmed by 6 bases and J by 4 bases, leaving 17 bases between them. CDR3 nucleotide sequence: TGTGCTAGTGGACCATCGCAGCTACTCCCAGATACGCAGTATTTT. As protein: CASGPSQLLPDTQYF.

The genes are TRBV28 and TRBJ1-1; D not resolved. There are 15 residues in the CDR3. V lost 2 bases and J 0 bases, leaving 10 bases between the germline ends. Per germline, CDR1 MDHEN and CDR2 SYDVKM. CDR3 coding DNA: TGTGCCAGCAGTTTAATTGGAACGGTGAACACTGAAGCTTTCTTT. This gives the protein CASSLIGTVNTEAFF.

The V call is TRBV25-1, the J call TRBJ1-5; D gene uncertain. Germline loops: CDR1 MGHDK, CDR2 SYGVNS. V was cut by 6 bases and J by 7 bases, with 22 bases left in between. This CDR3 is built from 16 residues. The CDR3 DNA sequence: TGTGCCAGCAGCCCCAGTGAAGGACCTCCCTGGCAGCCCCAGCATTTT. It codes for CASSPSEGPPWQPQHF.

This rearrangement joins TRBV6-5 to TRBJ2-1; 8 nucleotides line up with TRBD1. The CDR3 contains 14 residues. The ends lost 2 bases at V and 9 bases at J; junction bases unmatched: 6. Per the germline V gene, CDR1 is MNHEY and CDR2 is SVGAGI. CDR3 protein: CASSYGGQGGEQFF. The CDR3 region has the DNA TGTGCCAGCAGTTACGGTGGACAGGGAGGTGAGCAGTTCTTC.

This chain's CDR3 is CASRPGGAGTEAFF. The CDR3 DNA reads TGTGCCAGCAGACCGGGCGGGGCCGGCACTGAAGCTTTCTTT. The rearrangement links TRBV6-5 to TRBJ1-1, with D possibly being TRBD1 (5 bases). CDR1 and CDR2 (germline): MNHEY, SVGAGI. The length of the CDR3 is 14 residues. Between the trimmed V and J ends, which lost 6 bases and 4 bases, there was a span of 15 bases.

The V gene is TRBV30, the J gene TRBJ1-2; possible D gene TRBD1, 5 bases. Deletions cut 5 bases from V and 5 bases from J, with 18 bases between. The CDR3 has 14 residues. CDR1 GTSNPN and CDR2 SVGIG come from the germline V gene (reference sequence). The DNA of the CDR3 is TGTGCCTGGGCCCATTCCGGGACCAGTTATGGCTACACCTTC. Its translation: CAWAHSGTSYGYTF.

The J gene is TRBJ2-1, the V gene TRBV6-4; D may be TRBD1 (6 bases). The CDR3 runs 13 residues. V lost 2 bases to trimming and J lost 5 bases, with 7 bases between them. CDR1 is MRHNA, CDR2 SNTAGT, per germline. CDR3 sequence (DNA): TGTGCCAGCAGTGACCGGGACAACAATGAGCAGTTCTTC. Amino acid sequence: CASSDRDNNEQFF.

This clone has a single count. The chain has TRBV19 and TRBJ2-2, with D possibly being TRBD2 (5 bases). The CDR3 length is 14 residues. V gave up 6 bases and J gave up 2 bases, with 10 bases separating them. Germline V gene lookup returns CDR1 LNHDA and CDR2 SQIVND (reference sequence). This CDR3 is CASREGRNTGELFF. In DNA, the CDR3 is TGTGCCAGTAGAGAAGGGAGAAACACCGGGGAGCTGTTTTTT.

The CDR3 DNA is TGTGCCAGCAGCTTAAAGTCCACCACAGATACGCAGTATTTT. Its translation is CASSLKSTTDTQYF. The chain employs TRBV7-2 and TRBJ2-3; D uncertain. The CDR3 has 14 amino acids. From germline, CDR1 is SGHTA and CDR2 FQGNSA. With 2 bases removed from V and 2 bases from J, the gap between germline ends came to 8 bases.

This clone came up once. This rearrangement joins TRBV19 to TRBJ2-2; no definite D call. Trimming pared 3 bases from V and 1 base from J, leaving 12 bases between. Germline V gene sequence: CDR1 LNHDA, CDR2 SQIVND (reference sequence). This CDR3 is built from 16 residues. The CDR3 nucleotides read TGTGCCAGTAGTATTAAGGGCCTCAGGAACACCGGGGAGCTGTTTTTT. This translates into CASSIKGLRNTGELFF.

J is TRBJ1-2 and V is TRBV19; TRBD1 might be the D (5 bases). The CDR3 loop spans 17 amino acids. Germline V gene data show CDR1 as LNHDA and CDR2 as SQIVND (reference sequence). Trimming shortened V by 2 bases and J by 2 bases, and 18 bases separated the two germline ends. The CDR3 sequence is CASSIQGSLSWNYGYTF. DNA for the CDR3: TGTGCCAGTAGTATACAGGGAAGCCTGAGTTGGAACTATGGCTACACCTTC.

The chain employs TRBV10-1 and TRBJ1-2; D may be TRBD1 (5 bases). Germline V gene data show CDR1 as WNHNN and CDR2 as SYGVQD (reference sequence). V was pared by 9 bases and J by 0 bases, with 11 bases between. The CDR3 length is 13 residues. In DNA, the CDR3 is TGCGCCAGTCATACAGGTCCTAACTATGGCTACACCTTC. Residues: CASHTGPNYGYTF.

This clone has a single count. The V and J genes are TRBV30 and TRBJ1-5; 7 bases match TRBD1. V was clipped by 0 bases and J by 1 base; unmatched bases: 21. This CDR3 is built from 21 residues. Germline V CDR1 and CDR2: GTSNPN, SVGIG (reference sequence). This chain's CDR3 is CAWSVRRLAWGQSRSNQPQHF. Here the CDR3 DNA reads TGTGCCTGGAGTGTAAGGCGCCTGGCTTGGGGACAGAGCAGAAGCAATCAGCCCCAGCATTTT.

The CDR3 here is CASKTTESSYEQYF. CDR3 DNA sequence: TGTGCCAGCAAGACGACGGAGAGCTCCTACGAGCAGTACTTC. The chain carries TRBV7-8 and TRBJ2-7; D is unresolved. Trimming took off 7 bases at V and 0 bases at J, with 13 bases between the two ends. Germline CDR1 SGHVS, CDR2 FQNEAQ. This CDR3 is built from 14 residues.

The V gene is TRBV28, the J gene TRBJ1-2; no definite D call. Germline assignment: CDR1 MDHEN and CDR2 SYDVKM. The germline V and J ends were trimmed by 2 bases and 3 bases, with 13 bases remaining between them. The CDR3 extends over 15 amino acids. CDR3 sequence: CASSLGAGYYYGYTF. The CDR3 DNA sequence: TGTGCCAGCAGTTTAGGTGCAGGCTACTACTATGGCTACACCTTC.